The 11 T cell receptor beta chains listed next were all sequenced from one sample in a study of beta chain features in type 1 diabetes. Study-level findings and limits: Type 1 diabetes patients had TCRB CDR3s that were shorter (moderately but significantly so) in all four CD4+ subsets.

Sequenced material consisted of expressed TCRB transcripts (all of the isolated RNA was reverse transcribed). Here immunoSEQ multiplex PCR was the method, and the copy in TCRdb shows in-frame clones only, minus some. This table holds more than 300,000 clones, around 12% found once. Antigens for these TCRs are unknown. Sample: naive CD4+ T cells from blood. These receptors were taken from a young woman with type 1 diabetes.

This clone was seen a few times. The J gene is TRBJ2-7, the V gene TRBV23-1; 7 nucleotides agree with TRBD2. TRBV23-1 is an open reading frame, and its role is uncertain. The CDR3 spans 13 residues. Trimming took 11 bases from V and 2 from J; bases not matched to a gene: 9. CDR3 residues: CAQPGRGPYEQYF. CDR3 coding DNA: TGCGCCCAGCCTGGGAGGGGTCCCTACGAGCAGTACTTC.

CDR3 nucleotide sequence: TGTGCCAGCAGCTGGACAGGGGGGGAAGCTTTCTTT. This encodes CASSWTGGEAFF. This chain connects TRBV6-5 to TRBJ1-1, with 10 bases matching TRBD1. The germline gives CDR1 MNHEY, CDR2 SVGAGI. V shed 6 bases and J 8 bases; nucleotides not matched to a gene: 3. This CDR3 has 12 amino acids.

The chain links TRBV20-1 to TRBJ2-3; D perhaps matches TRBD1 (5 bases). V lost 8 bases to trimming and J lost 1 base, with 7 bases between them. Germline lookup yields CDR1 DFQATT and CDR2 SNEGSKA (reference sequence). CDR3 length equals 11 residues. The CDR3 loop is CSLGGTDTQYF. The CDR3 DNA follows: TGCAGTCTAGGGGGCACAGATACGCAGTATTTT.

The rearrangement uses TRBV10-3 and TRBJ2-1; 7 bases agree with TRBD1. CDR1 is ENHRY and CDR2 is SYGVKD in the germline V gene. The trim removed 4 bases at V and 5 bases at J, leaving 2 bases unmatched. The CDR3 spans 13 residues. The CDR3 is CAISGTGNNEQFF. The CDR3 DNA is TGTGCCATCAGTGGGACAGGAAACAATGAGCAGTTCTTC.

This clone was found a few times. The V call is TRBV25-1, the J call TRBJ1-4; perhaps TRBD1 as D (6 bases). The germline CDR1 and CDR2 sequences are MGHDK and SYGVNS. The CDR3 is 13 residues long. V was cut by 9 bases and J by 7 bases, with 15 bases left in between. CDR3 sequence reads: CARSDSLIEKLFF. CDR3 sequence (DNA): TGTGCCAGATCGGACAGCCTGATTGAAAAACTGTTTTTT.

Of note for this clone: At the DNA level, this CDR3 is encoded by other sequences in the same sample as well. This CDR3 is CASSPTGVSGANVLTF. CDR3 nucleotides: TGTGCCAGCTCACCAACCGGGGTGTCCGGGGCCAACGTCCTGACTTTC. The genes are TRBV18 and TRBJ2-6; possible D gene TRBD2, 5 bases. CDR1 and CDR2 from the germline V gene are KGHSH and LQKENI. Trimming took off 2 bases at V and 4 bases at J, with 12 bases between the two ends. This CDR3 region has 16 residues.

The J gene is TRBJ1-6, the V gene TRBV6-4; D is unresolved. From germline, CDR1 is MRHNA and CDR2 SNTAGT. The CDR3 extends over 13 amino acids. V lost 3 bases, J lost 10 bases, and 10 bases lay in between. CDR3 nucleotide sequence: TGTGCCAGCAGTGAGACGGGGATCTCACCCCTCCACTTT. As protein: CASSETGISPLHF.

The chain has TRBV30 and TRBJ2-3; D is unclear. Germline V lookup: CDR1 GTSNPN, CDR2 SVGIG (reference sequence). Trimming stripped 2 bases from V and 0 bases from J, with 9 bases between. The CDR3 loop spans 14 amino acids. The CDR3, as DNA: TGTGCCTGGAGTCGCCGGAGAAGCACAGATACGCAGTATTTT. This sequence encodes CAWSRRRSTDTQYF. Combining the CDR3 with reference TRBV30 and TRBJ2-3 gives the whole variable domain SQTIHQWPATLVQPVGSPLSLECTVEGTSNPNLYWYRQAAGRGLQLLFYSVGIGQISSEVPQNLSASRPQDRQFILSSKKLLLSDSGFYLCAWSRRRSTDTQYFGPGTRLTVL.

This clone was observed a handful of times. The chain has TRBV5-1 and TRBJ2-7; 7 bases match TRBD1. Per the germline V gene, CDR1 is SGHRS and CDR2 is YFSETQ. V gave up 2 bases and J gave up 4 bases; unmatched junction bases: 6. This CDR3 contains 14 residues. Here the CDR3 reads CASSFLTGQYEQYF. In nucleotides, the CDR3 is TGCGCCAGCAGCTTTTTGACAGGGCAATACGAGCAGTACTTC.

J is TRBJ2-6 and V is TRBV7-9, with D perhaps matching TRBD1 (5 bases). There are 19 residues in the CDR3. Between the trimmed V and J ends, which lost 4 bases and 0 bases, there was a span of 19 bases. The germline CDR1 and CDR2 sequences are SEHNR and FQNEAQ (reference sequence). In DNA, the CDR3 is TGTGCCAGCAGCTCTAGATGGGGCGAGTATCGCTCTGGGGCCAACGTCCTGACTTTC. This gives the protein CASSSRWGEYRSGANVLTF.

This clone was seen a few times. The chain couples TRBV7-9 to TRBJ2-5; D is undetermined. Trimming took off 5 bases at V and 4 bases at J, with 20 bases between the two ends. Per germline, CDR1 SEHNR and CDR2 FQNEAQ (reference sequence). The CDR3 spans 16 residues. The CDR3 DNA is TGTGCCAGCAGCCCTAAGACTCCCTCAGTGGGAGAGACCCAGTACTTC. This translates into CASSPKTPSVGETQYF.